Each of the 21 T cell receptor beta chains below was sequenced from the same sample in a study of molecular identifiers for immune sequencing clone quantification. One entry per CDR3 protein, called by TCRdb with MiXCR from the PCR reads. This table has about 60,000 distinct CDR3 sequences, around a sixth appearing once. The sample taken for sequencing was naive CD8+ T cells from blood, with Jurkat cell RNA spiked in. Subset noted: FACS-sorted CD8+CD4-CCR7+CD45RA+ naive T cells. These receptors were taken from a human donor in good health. Some libraries in this study had Jurkat cell RNA spiked in.

This clonotype has at least ten counts. J is TRBJ1-5 and V is TRBV7-9; 7 bases line up with TRBD1. The CDR3 contains 14 residues. Per germline, CDR1 SEHNR and CDR2 FQNEAQ (reference sequence). The ends lost 5 bases at V and 3 bases at J; junction bases unmatched: 4. The CDR3 reads CASSPGQPNQPQHF. CDR3 coding DNA: TGTGCCAGCAGCCCGGGACAGCCCAATCAGCCCCAGCATTTT.

This clonotype has ten or more counts. The chain uses TRBV7-6 and TRBJ2-7; 9 nucleotides align to TRBD2. CDR3 size: 14 residues. The V and J ends lost 2 bases and 6 bases, in that order; junction bases with no gene match: 5. Germline values: CDR1 SGHVS, CDR2 FNYEAQ. CDR3 in amino acids: CASSLPPAGGEQYF. The DNA of the CDR3 is TGTGCCAGCAGCTTACCCCCAGCGGGGGGCGAGCAGTACTTC.

In its sample, this clonotype was seen many times. The chain uses TRBV27 and TRBJ2-5; 7 bases are shared with TRBD2. V was pared by 5 bases and J by 0 bases, with 9 bases of the junction left unmatched. This CDR3 has 16 amino acids. Germline assignment: CDR1 MNHEY and CDR2 SMNVEV (reference sequence). The DNA of the CDR3 is TGTGCCAGCAGTGCATCTAGCGGAGAGTACCAAGAGACCCAGTACTTC. This translates into CASSASSGEYQETQYF.

This sequence joins TRBV28 and TRBJ2-3, with 7 bases matching TRBD1. This CDR3 is 15 amino acids long. The trim removed 11 bases at V and 2 bases at J, leaving 13 bases unmatched. Germline CDR1 is MDHEN and CDR2 is SYDVKM. The CDR3 nucleotides read TGTGCCTCCCATGGCCGGGACAGTTTCACAGATACGCAGTATTTT. Protein: CASHGRDSFTDTQYF. The full variable domain, rest sourced from reference TRBV28 and TRBJ2-3, is DVKVTQSSRYLVKRTGEKVFLECVQDMDHENMFWYRQDPGLGLRLIYFSYDVKMKEKGDIPEGYSVSREKKERFSLILESASTNQTSMYLCASHGRDSFTDTQYFGPGTRLTVL.

This clonotype was seen ten or more times. The CDR3 loop reads CATSRDRQGAEQYF. In nucleotides, the CDR3 is TGTGCCACCAGCAGAGACCGACAGGGCGCCGAGCAGTACTTC. This sequence joins TRBV15 and TRBJ2-7, with 7 bases fitting TRBD1. Germline V CDR1 and CDR2: LNHNV, YYDKDF (reference sequence). The CDR3 loop spans 14 amino acids. V shed 0 bases, J shed 6 bases, and the junction held 5 bases outside the gene matches.

This clonotype was detected many times. The chain is built from TRBV19 and TRBJ2-1, with 10 bases that match TRBD1. This CDR3 is built from 14 residues. Unmatched junction bases numbered 1, after V lost 2 bases and J lost 6 bases. The germline V gene encodes CDR1 LNHDA and CDR2 SQIVND (reference sequence). In DNA form, the CDR3 reads TGTGCCAGTAGTATATGGGACAGGGGCAATGAGCAGTTCTTC. The encoded protein is CASSIWDRGNEQFF.

This clonotype was found many times. V and J are TRBV6-5 and TRBJ2-5; D could derive from TRBD1 or TRBD2 (5 bases each). This CDR3 has 16 residues. Looked up from germline, CDR1 is MNHEY and CDR2 is SVGAGI. The germline V and J ends were trimmed by 5 bases and 3 bases, with 19 bases remaining between them. The CDR3 DNA is TGTGCCAGCAGTACCGGGACCGCCAGCTGGAAAGAGACCCAGTACTTC. Protein: CASSTGTASWKETQYF.

This clonotype showed up many times. The genes are TRBV12-3 or TRBV12-4 and TRBJ2-5; no reliable D call. This CDR3 is 16 amino acids long. The V end lost 0 bases, the J end lost 5 bases, and 16 bases lay between the germline ends. The CDR3 sequence is CASSLAVIGSRETQYF. The CDR3 DNA reads TGTGCCAGCAGTTTAGCGGTGATTGGGTCGCGGGAGACCCAGTACTTC.

In its sample, this clonotype was seen many times. CDR3 residues: CSAFDGTDPISNTGELFF. In DNA form, the CDR3 reads TGCAGTGCTTTCGACGGGACAGATCCCATATCGAACACCGGGGAGCTGTTTTTT. This chain connects TRBV20-1 to TRBJ2-2; 7 bases fit TRBD1. This CDR3 comprises 18 residues. From germline, CDR1 is DFQATT and CDR2 SNEGSKA (reference sequence). J gave up 0 bases and V 5 bases, and 15 bases lay outside the gene matches.

This clonotype was detected only a few times. The chain uses TRBV18 and TRBJ2-5; D tentatively reads TRBD1 or TRBD2 (5 bases each). CDR1 and CDR2 (germline): KGHSH, LQKENI. V was shortened by 0 bases and J by 5 bases, with 10 bases between the two germline ends. This CDR3 spans 14 amino acids. CDR3 DNA sequence: TGTGCCAGCTCACCACCAGGGGAGTGGGAGACCCAGTACTTC. It encodes CASSPPGEWETQYF. The full variable domain, completed using reference TRBV18 and TRBJ2-5, is NAGVMQNPRHLVRRRGQEARLRCSPMKGHSHVYWYRQLPEEGLKFMVYLQKENIIDESGMPKERFSAEFPKEGPSILRIQQVVRGDSAAYFCASSPPGEWETQYFGPGTRLLVL.

As regards this clonotype: Relative to the germline gene, one junction end is altered; a read error may explain this. The chain has TRBV11-3 and TRBJ2-5; 7 bases match TRBD1. There are 13 residues in the CDR3. Looked up from germline, CDR1 is SGHNT and CDR2 is YENEEA. As DNA, the CDR3 is TGTGTCAGCAGCTTTCAGGGGGAGGAGACCCAGTACTTC. Translated: CVSSFQGEETQYF.

This clonotype was recorded at least ten times. In nucleotides, the CDR3 is TGCGCCAGCAGCCGACTCCAGGGCAGCACAGATACGCAGTATTTT. Translation: CASSRLQGSTDTQYF. V gene TRBV4-3 combines with J gene TRBJ2-3, with D perhaps TRBD1 (5 bases). The V and J ends lost 4 bases and 0 bases respectively, with 11 bases between them. Germline CDR1 LGHNA, CDR2 YSLEER. This CDR3 region has 15 residues.

This clonotype has a count of ten or more. The gene calls are TRBV21-1 and TRBJ1-2. TRBV21-1 is an annotated pseudogene. The CDR3 length is 11 residues. CDR3: CASRQKYGYTF. As DNA, the CDR3 is TGTGCCAGCAGACAGAAGTATGGCTACACCTTC.

Details on this clonotype: Just one base apart from a much larger clone, this may be a read error. This chain joins TRBV6-2 or TRBV6-3 and TRBJ2-1; 9 nucleotides match TRBD2. CDR3 length equals 17 residues. Looked up from germline, CDR1 is MNHEY and CDR2 is SVGEGT. The CDR3 bases are TGTGCCAGCTGTTACACGCCCGGGACTAGCATTTTCTATGAGCAGTTCTTC. Protein: CASCYTPGTSIFYEQFF.

This chain joins TRBV7-8 and TRBJ2-1, with TRBD2 identical over 8 bases. V lost 8 bases, J lost 8 bases, and 17 bases stayed unmatched. In germline, CDR1 is SGHVS, CDR2 FQNEAQ. The CDR3 contains 16 residues. CDR3 loop: CASFMVGREARDEQFF. The CDR3 bases are TGTGCCAGCTTCATGGTAGGGCGGGAGGCCCGCGATGAGCAGTTCTTC.

At least ten counts were recorded for this clonotype. The chain carries TRBV4-1 and TRBJ2-1; no clear D gene. The germline V gene has CDR1 MGHRA and CDR2 YSYEKL. V was clipped by 3 bases and J by 5 bases, with 8 bases between them. This CDR3 has 13 amino acids. As DNA, the CDR3 is TGCGCCAGCAGCCAGGCGCTTAACAATGAGCAGTTCTTC. Translating gives CASSQALNNEQFF.

This clonotype has a single count. The chain joins TRBV29-1 to TRBJ2-2; D possibly corresponds to TRBD2 (8 bases). Trimming took 0 bases from V and 7 from J, leaving 18 bases between them. CDR1 is SQVTM and CDR2 is ANQGSEA in the germline V gene. This CDR3 is built from 16 residues. The CDR3, as DNA: TGCAGCGTTGAAGACCCGGTTAGCGGGACAGTCGGGGAGCTGTTTTTT. The encoded protein is CSVEDPVSGTVGELFF.

This rearrangement joins TRBV24-1 to TRBJ2-1, with TRBD2 identical over 8 bases. Germline V CDR1 and CDR2: KGHDR, SFDVKD. The CDR3 runs 15 residues. V gave up 4 bases and J gave up 6 bases; unmatched junction bases: 7. The CDR3 protein is CATSDSGTRSNEQFF. The DNA of the CDR3 is TGTGCCACCAGTGACTCTGGGACTAGGTCCAATGAGCAGTTCTTC.

In the case of this clonotype: The junction does not match germline at one end; this may be a read error. This chain connects TRBV27 to TRBJ2-6, with D possibly matching TRBD1 (8 bases). This CDR3 comprises 15 residues. The germline gives CDR1 MNHEY, CDR2 SMNVEV (reference sequence). The chain's CDR3 is CASTTGGAGANVLTF. The CDR3 nucleotides are TGCGCCAGCACCACAGGGGGGGCTGGGGCCAACGTCCTGACTTTC.

This clonotype was observed at least ten times. The chain is built from TRBV4-1 and TRBJ2-7; possibly TRBD2 for D (5 bases). V lost 0 bases to trimming and J lost 4 bases, with 7 bases between them. CDR1 and CDR2 from the germline V gene are MGHRA and YSYEKL. The CDR3 covers 13 residues. As DNA, the CDR3 is TGCGCCAGCAGCCAAGACAGGACTTACGAGCAGTACTTC. It is translated as CASSQDRTYEQYF.

This clonotype showed up many times. This chain connects TRBV29-1 to TRBJ2-2; unclear D gene. Between the trimmed V and J ends, which lost 4 bases and 6 bases, there was a span of 9 bases. This CDR3 is built from 12 residues. Germline V gene data show CDR1 as SQVTM and CDR2 as ANQGSEA. CDR3: CSVASGSGELFF. CDR3 DNA: TGCAGCGTTGCGTCCGGTTCCGGGGAGCTGTTTTTT.